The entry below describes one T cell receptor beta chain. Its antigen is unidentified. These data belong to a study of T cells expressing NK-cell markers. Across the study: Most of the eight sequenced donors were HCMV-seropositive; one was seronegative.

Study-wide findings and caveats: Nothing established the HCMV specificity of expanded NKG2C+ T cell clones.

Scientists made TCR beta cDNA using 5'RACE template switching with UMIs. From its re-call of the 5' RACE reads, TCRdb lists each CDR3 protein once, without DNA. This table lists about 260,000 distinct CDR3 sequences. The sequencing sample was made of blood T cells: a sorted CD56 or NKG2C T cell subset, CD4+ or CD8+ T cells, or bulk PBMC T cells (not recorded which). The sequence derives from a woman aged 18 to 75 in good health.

The CDR3 reads CASLGNLGNEQFF. This chain joins TRBV5-1 and TRBJ2-1. The CDR3 contains 13 residues. Germline V gene lookup returns CDR1 SGHRS and CDR2 YFSETQ.